This TCR beta chain was sequenced in a study of control samples from healthy donors and cancer patients (dated by TCRdb to 2020 to 2022). Library preparation was by the immunoSEQ multiplex PCR assay. TCRdb took over this immuneACCESS table, retaining in-frame rearrangements with V and J assigned. Such tables are incomplete; in checked studies, under half of the missing clones stem from an unresolved V gene, and the remainder is unexplained. Here the sample has roughly 90,000 clones; 85% to 95% occur a single time. Around 1.5% of the sample belongs to the ten largest clones. As to this clone: The target of this receptor is not known. No base qualities exist here, and no much larger clone lies one base off it.

The CDR3 runs 13 residues from the cysteine to the phenylalanine. Of all the DNA, just the CDR3 is kept, 39 bases in frame from base 1. V is reduced by 6 bases and J by 12 bases, leaving a spacing of 18 bases between them. This chain is built from TRBV12-3 or TRBV12-4 and TRBJ2-1, and the D gene may be TRBD2, 7 bases matching. Sample: blood. This TCR came from a woman in her thirties in good health. The sequenced DNA is TGTGCCAGCAGGAACCCCCGGCGGGGGCCGCAGTTCTTC. The encoded protein is CASRNPRRGPQFF.